This T cell receptor (beta chain) is from a study of OX40 agonist ivuxolimab in advanced cancers. CDR3 length: 17 residues. V was shortened by 4 bases and J by 0 bases, with 19 bases between the two germline ends. CDR1 and CDR2 from the germline V gene are SGDLS and YYNGEE. Profiling relied on immunoSEQ multiplex PCR, and the TCRdb table lists in-frame clones only, not all of them. The sample carries about 36,000 clones, 88% recorded once. The J gene is TRBJ2-5, the V gene TRBV9; TRBD2 is a possible D gene (6 bases). This TCR was sampled from an adult with an advanced solid tumor such as melanoma, head and neck, liver or kidney cancer. Material: CD4+ or CD8+ T cells sorted from blood, obtained in a trial of the OX40 agonist ivuxolimab. CDR3 sequence: CASSTEEGFGYQETQYF. Here the CDR3 DNA reads TGTGCCAGCAGCACGGAGGAGGGGTTCGGGTACCAAGAGACCCAGTACTTC.